This T cell receptor beta chain is drawn from a study of cytomegalovirus exposure and HLA in healthy donors. Findings of the study overall: Later analysis reportedly placed an Asian-associated ancestry cluster below the roughly 680-donor mean in N-insertions. A highly shared variant cluster was judged a likely technical artifact. Earlier analysis yielded a pattern in which most TCR beta V segments were productive about 90% or about 30% of the time.

Whereas donors were nominally healthy upon sampling, unrecorded immune exposures were probable. Primers included in the PCR were 60 Vbeta and 13 Jbeta primers. The repertoire was sequenced with immunoSEQ multiplex PCR; TCRdb's copy has only in-frame clones and lacks some. The sample holds more than 200,000 clones, just under 70% seen once. CDR1 LNHDA and CDR2 SQIVND come from the germline V gene (reference sequence). V lost 8 bases, J lost 6 bases, and 18 bases stayed unmatched. The CDR3 extends over 17 amino acids. As to this clone: What it binds is unknown.

This chain links TRBV19 with TRBJ2-3; 9 nucleotides agree with TRBD2. The TCR originated in a middle-aged man in good health and CMV-seropositive. Sequences were obtained from PBMCs. CDR3 in amino acids: CASSKLMGGGAPDTQYF. DNA of the CDR3: TGTGCCAGTTCCAAACTCATGGGCGGGGGGGCCCCGGATACGCAGTATTTT.